Presented here are 12 T cell receptor beta chains from one specimen sequenced in a study of molecular identifiers for immune sequencing clone quantification. Via MiXCR, TCRdb re-called the PCR reads, giving one row per CDR3 protein. The sample contains about 500,000 distinct CDR3 sequences, roughly a fifth of which appear only once. Sequencing was carried out using naive CD8+ T cells from blood, with Jurkat cell RNA spiked in. The subset is: FACS-sorted CD8+CD4-CCR7+CD45RA+ naive T cells. The source is a human donor in good health. Some libraries in this study had Jurkat cell RNA spiked in.

This clonotype appeared many times. CDR3 protein: CASSYPTGGGTDTQYF. Written as DNA, the CDR3 is TGTGCCAGCAGTTACCCGACAGGAGGGGGCACAGATACGCAGTATTTT. The rearrangement uses TRBV6-5 and TRBJ2-3, with D perhaps given as TRBD1 or TRBD2 (6 bases each). This CDR3 has 16 amino acids. In germline, CDR1 is MNHEY, CDR2 SVGAGI. V was shortened by 2 bases and J by 1 base, with 13 bases between the two germline ends.

There are many counts of this clonotype. This rearrangement joins TRBV9 to TRBJ2-7, with 10 bases fitting TRBD2. CDR3 length: 16 amino acids. Trimming cost V 0 bases and J 6 bases; bases outside gene matches: 9. Germline CDR1 reads SGDLS; CDR2 reads YYNGEE. The CDR3 here is CASSVEAGGPWPEQYF. For the CDR3, the DNA is TGTGCCAGCAGCGTAGAAGCGGGGGGGCCATGGCCCGAGCAGTACTTC.

The chain combines TRBV6-2 or TRBV6-3 with TRBJ1-4; D gene uncertain. The V end lost 1 base, the J end lost 8 bases, and 8 bases lay between the germline ends. The CDR3 spans 13 residues. Germline V gene sequence: CDR1 MNHEY, CDR2 SVGEGT. CDR3 coding DNA: TGTGCCAGCAGTTACTTCGGGAGGGAAAAACTGTTTTTT. It yields the protein CASSYFGREKLFF.

The chain joins TRBV11-2 to TRBJ2-2; 7 bases map to TRBD1. The CDR3 is 16 amino acids. Trimming removed 5 bases from V and 5 bases from J; junction bases left unmatched: 11. The V gene's germline CDR1 is SGHAT and CDR2 FQNNGV. In DNA, the CDR3 is TGTGCCAGCAGCCCCGACAGGGCCTCATGGACCGGGGAGCTGTTTTTT. Its protein product is CASSPDRASWTGELFF.

J is TRBJ1-1 and V is TRBV6-2 or TRBV6-3, with 8 bases matching TRBD1. Germline V gene lookup returns CDR1 MNHEY and CDR2 SVGEGT. This CDR3 is 15 amino acids long. With 5 bases clipped from V and 3 bases from J, the junction kept 8 bases outside the gene matches. CDR3 protein: CASSPDRGMDTEAFF. The CDR3 nucleotides are TGTGCCAGCAGTCCCGACAGGGGTATGGACACTGAAGCTTTCTTT.

The chain has TRBV28 and TRBJ2-2, with a tentative D call TRBD2 (5 bases). There are 15 residues in the CDR3. Looked up from germline, CDR1 is MDHEN and CDR2 is SYDVKM. The V end was cut by 8 bases, the J end by 0 bases, with 13 bases between. The CDR3 protein is CASEGRVTNTGELFF. The CDR3, as DNA: TGTGCCAGCGAGGGTCGGGTAACGAACACCGGGGAGCTGTTTTTT.

This clonotype was found a few times. Here the CDR3 reads CSASDRGEVTYEQYF. In DNA, the CDR3 is TGCAGTGCTTCAGACAGGGGCGAAGTTACCTACGAGCAGTACTTC. This chain connects TRBV20-1 to TRBJ2-7, with 8 bases aligning to TRBD1. V was clipped by 5 bases and J by 2 bases; unmatched bases: 11. CDR3 length: 15 residues. Germline CDR1 and CDR2: DFQATT and SNEGSKA (reference sequence).

A note on this clonotype: One junction end disagrees with the germline gene, perhaps due to a read error. CDR3 sequence: CASSGEPPYQETQYF. In nucleotides, the CDR3 is TGTGCTAGCAGCGGGGAGCCGCCGTACCAAGAGACCCAGTACTTC. This rearrangement joins TRBV7-7 to TRBJ2-5; TRBD2 matches 7 bases. Looked up from germline, CDR1 is SSHAT and CDR2 is FNYEAQ (reference sequence). This CDR3 is 15 amino acids long.

The chain couples TRBV9 to TRBJ1-1; possible D gene TRBD1, 6 bases. Germline V gene data show CDR1 as SGDLS and CDR2 as YYNGEE. V was cut by 0 bases and J by 1 base, with 16 bases left in between. The CDR3 is made up of 17 amino acids. For the CDR3, the DNA is TGTGCCAGCAGCGTAGCCCCCGGGACATACTCGAACACTGAAGCTTTCTTT. Residues: CASSVAPGTYSNTEAFF.

This clonotype occurred a few times. The gene calls are TRBV20-1 and TRBJ2-5; possibly TRBD2 for D (5 bases). The germline gives CDR1 DFQATT, CDR2 SNEGSKA (reference sequence). This CDR3 has 16 amino acids. Trimming took off 2 bases at V and 4 bases at J, with 20 bases between the two ends. CDR3 amino acids: CSARLLLGPTLETQYF. CDR3 in DNA: TGCAGTGCTAGACTGCTACTAGGGCCCACATTAGAGACCCAGTACTTC.

This clonotype has a handful of counts. The chain has TRBV12-3 or TRBV12-4 and TRBJ2-6, with D perhaps given as TRBD1 or TRBD2 (5 bases each). The CDR3 is 17 residues long. V lost 5 bases and J 0 bases, leaving 14 bases between the germline ends. The CDR3 spells CASSTWTGRSGANVLTF. CDR3 DNA sequence: TGTGCCAGCAGTACCTGGACGGGGCGCTCTGGGGCCAACGTCCTGACTTTC.

This clonotype has a handful of counts. The chain has TRBV6-2 or TRBV6-3 and TRBJ1-1, with TRBD1 as a possible D gene (5 bases). The CDR3 length is 14 residues. The germline gives CDR1 MNHEY, CDR2 SVGEGT. V lost 10 bases to trimming and J lost 2 bases, with 17 bases between them. CDR3 residues: CATDQAGPNTEAFF. In DNA, the CDR3 is TGTGCCACCGACCAGGCAGGGCCAAACACTGAAGCTTTCTTT.